This T cell receptor beta chain was profiled in a study of blood T cell repertoires in COVID-19. Sequencing was performed with immunoSEQ multiplex PCR; in TCRdb, only in-frame clones are kept and a portion is missing. Of about 75,000 clones listed, around 90% were seen once; the top ten hold approximately 6.4%. V lost 2 bases and J lost 0, with 12 bases in between. The length of the CDR3 is 16 residues. Germline assignment: CDR1 MDHEN and CDR2 SYDVKM. Sequenced sample: peripheral blood. This chain joins TRBV28 and TRBJ2-3; D is unresolved. This clonotype was obtained from a woman between 45 and 60 years old with acute or convalescent COVID-19. CDR3 bases: TGTGCCAGCAGTTTAAGTGAGGTCGCTAGCACAGATACGCAGTATTTT. It yields the protein CASSLSEVASTDTQYF.